This T cell receptor beta chain was sequenced for a study of Ad26.COV2.S vaccination and SARS-CoV-2 variants. Study background: Once, or twice with 56 days between doses, Ad26.COV2.S was given intramuscularly. Whole-study findings and limits: Reported post-vaccination CD8+ and CD4+ T cell responses to spike showed substantial breadth. People who got the vaccine had more spike-specific TCR breadth than people who got placebo.

As for treatment: roughly 19 received Ad26.COV2.S at low or high dose, single or two shots; about 5 received placebo; per-sample allocation not given. Sampling was performed 63 days after the first vaccine or placebo injection. Clones were read by immunoSEQ multiplex PCR, and TCRdb kept only the in-frame ones, dropping some. The sample has hundreds of thousands of clones; more than 80% are singletons. This CDR3 is built from 15 residues. With 4 bases removed from V and 4 bases from J, the gap between germline ends came to 14 bases. Germline loops: CDR1 ENHRY, CDR2 SYGVKD. Concerning this clone: The target antigen is unknown.

Sequenced here: peripheral blood, sampled in a trial of Ad26.COV2.S vaccine versus placebo. This sequence joins TRBV10-3 and TRBJ1-5, with D possibly matching TRBD1 (6 bases). The clonotype originates from a person between 18 and 59 years old who received the Ad26.COV2.S COVID-19 vaccine or a placebo. DNA of the CDR3: TGTGCCATCAGTGTGGGGGGGGCGCAAAATCAGCCCCAGCATTTT. Residues: CAISVGGAQNQPQHF.